The sequence of this T cell receptor beta chain was determined in a study of blood T cell repertoires in COVID-19. At the level of the study: Specimens from acute and convalescent COVID-19 originated in the United States, Italy and Spain. T cells, B-cell-depleted T cells, or PBMCs provided the cDNA or gDNA that served as material.

CDR3 length: 17 amino acids. Trimming at V came to 2 bases and at J to 5 bases, leaving 15 bases not matched to a gene. Some clones are missing from TCRdb's copy, which holds only in-frame ones; the method was immunoSEQ multiplex PCR. The data hold roughly 100,000 clones, with roughly nine tenths observed a single time. V and J are TRBV6-7 and TRBJ2-7; 7 bases fit TRBD2. TRBV6-7 is filed as an ORF, its function uncertain. This clonotype was sampled from a man aged 45-65 years in a cohort sampled during active COVID-19. The specimen sequenced was peripheral blood. CDR3 bases: TGTGCCAGCAGTTACCATTCACCGGGACTACTCGAGCACGAGCAGTACTTC. Translation gives CASSYHSPGLLEHEQYF.